The source of this TCR beta chain is a study of blood T cell repertoires in COVID-19. Across the study: PBMCs, B-cell-depleted T cells, or T cells provided the cDNA or gDNA that made up the material.

Profiled with immunoSEQ multiplex PCR; TCRdb holds only in-frame clones, not every one. The sample consists of 300,000 to 400,000 clones, 88% of them appearing once. Germline CDR1 and CDR2: SGHRS and YFSETQ. This CDR3 is 15 amino acids long. The V gene end was trimmed by 4 bases and the J gene end by 0 bases; junction bases not matched to a gene: 6. The source of this sequence is a woman aged 70 to 79 with COVID-19, enrolled during active disease. The specimen sequenced was peripheral blood. The chain uses TRBV5-1 and TRBJ1-2; 7 bases are a match to TRBD1. The CDR3 sequence is CASSLTGDPNYGYTF. In DNA form, the CDR3 reads TGCGCCAGCAGCCTAACAGGGGACCCTAACTATGGCTACACCTTC.